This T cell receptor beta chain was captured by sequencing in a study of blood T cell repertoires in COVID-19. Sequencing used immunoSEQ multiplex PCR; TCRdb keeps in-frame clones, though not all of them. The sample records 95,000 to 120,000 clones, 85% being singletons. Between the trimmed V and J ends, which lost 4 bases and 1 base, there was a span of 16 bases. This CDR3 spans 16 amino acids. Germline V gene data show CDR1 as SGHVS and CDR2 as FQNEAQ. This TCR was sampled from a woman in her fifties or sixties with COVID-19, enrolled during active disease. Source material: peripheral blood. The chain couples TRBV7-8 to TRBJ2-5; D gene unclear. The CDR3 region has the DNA TGTGCCAGCAGCTCAATTCTACTTCATCCCCAAGAGACCCAGTACTTC. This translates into CASSSILLHPQETQYF.